This TCR beta chain was sequenced in a study of blood T cell repertoires in COVID-19. Deletions cut 8 bases from V and 0 bases from J, with 7 bases between. Germline loops: CDR1 MNHEY, CDR2 SVGAGI. The CDR3 contains 12 residues. Original processing notes: Amplification of reference gene primers provided the estimated nucleated cell counts. The assay was immunoSEQ multiplex PCR, and TCRdb's table has in-frame clones only and misses some. V, J and clone size reflect that table, while D and trimming were determined from the DNA. The repertoire holds some 320,000 clones, roughly 85% seen once, with roughly 7% in the top ten.

The TCR comes from a human donor in a cohort sampled during active COVID-19. The sequenced sample was peripheral blood. The rearrangement links TRBV6-5 to TRBJ1-2, with D perhaps matching TRBD1 (5 bases). CDR3 DNA sequence: TGTGCCAGCTCGACAGCTAACTATGGCTACACCTTC. This encodes CASSTANYGYTF.